What follows are 19 T cell receptor beta chains derived from one specimen sequenced in a study of shared clonotypes between healthy human individuals. Clones were sequenced by immunoSEQ multiplex PCR, and TCRdb holds only the in-frame ones, with some missing. The sample shows about a million clones, approximately 80% of them seen only once. Sequencing input: memory CD4+ T cells from PBMCs. Subset meaning: CD45RA-negative fraction. These receptors all come from a young man in good health. Some clones in this sample may be carry-over from other donors' samples.

The chain carries TRBV11-3 and TRBJ2-1; a weak D match, TRBD2 (5 bases). Germline V gives CDR1 SGHNT, CDR2 YENEEA. V was clipped by 5 bases and J by 6 bases, with 23 bases between them. This CDR3 contains 17 residues. In DNA form, the CDR3 reads TGTGCCAGCAGCCCGGGGAGAGGGATATTGGGGATCAATGAGCAGTTCTTC. It is translated as CASSPGRGILGINEQFF.

The CDR3 here is CATSRTGTSLAGLADTQYF. CDR3 nucleotides: TGTGCCACCAGCAGGACTGGGACTTCCCTAGCGGGATTGGCAGATACGCAGTATTTT. V is TRBV15 and J is TRBJ2-3, with 9 bases matching TRBD2. The CDR3 length is 19 residues. The V segment lost 3 bases and the J segment 4 bases; nucleotides outside the gene matches: 17. From germline, CDR1 is LNHNV and CDR2 YYDKDF (reference sequence).

This sequence joins TRBV29-1 and TRBJ2-2; D unclear. Germline values: CDR1 SQVTM, CDR2 ANQGSEA. Trimming shortened V by 5 bases and J by 1 base, and 8 bases separated the two germline ends. The CDR3 has 13 amino acids. The CDR3 nucleotides read TGCAGCGTTCGCGACAAGAACACCGGGGAGCTGTTTTTT. Its protein is CSVRDKNTGELFF.

V is TRBV4-1 and J is TRBJ1-1; tentative D call: TRBD1 (6 bases). Per germline, CDR1 MGHRA and CDR2 YSYEKL. Trimming left V 0 bases short and J 4 bases short, with 9 bases between. This CDR3 is 14 amino acids long. In DNA form, the CDR3 reads TGCGCCAGCAGCCAAGAGTGGGGGGCCACTGAAGCTTTCTTT. Translated: CASSQEWGATEAFF.

This clone appeared once. This chain links TRBV25-1 with TRBJ2-3; D unresolved. V lost 3 bases and J lost 4, with 5 bases in between. The CDR3 is 12 residues long. Germline values: CDR1 MGHDK, CDR2 SYGVNS. As DNA, the CDR3 is TGTGCCAGCAGTGACTACTCAGATACGCAGTATTTT. It translates to CASSDYSDTQYF.

The table lists this clone with a few counts. The rearrangement joins TRBV11-2 to TRBJ1-2; D possibly corresponds to TRBD1 (5 bases). The V gene's germline CDR1 is SGHAT and CDR2 FQNNGV. CDR3 size: 15 residues. V shed 4 bases and J shed 5 bases, with 17 bases lying between them. In DNA form, the CDR3 reads TGTGCCAGCAGCTGGGGGTTCGACAGCCTATATGGCTACACCTTC. This gives the protein CASSWGFDSLYGYTF.

The chain has TRBV27 and TRBJ2-7, with TRBD2 identical over 13 bases. The CDR3 extends over 16 amino acids. The J segment lost 2 bases and the V segment lost 7 bases, leaving 8 bases of the junction unmatched. The germline V gene encodes CDR1 MNHEY and CDR2 SMNVEV (reference sequence). The CDR3: CASTLRLAGGTYEQYF. CDR3 nucleotides: TGTGCCAGCACCTTGAGACTAGCGGGGGGAACCTACGAGCAGTACTTC.

For this clone: Given a much more abundant clone one base away, this may be a read error. V usage is TRBV7-2 and J usage is TRBJ1-4; D gene ambiguous. This CDR3 is built from 14 residues. Per germline, CDR1 SGHTA and CDR2 FQGNSA. V was shortened by 4 bases and J by 6 bases, with 12 bases between the two germline ends. Here the CDR3 reads CASSSRGWDEKLFF. CDR3 coding DNA: TGTGCCAGCAGCTCCCGGGGTTGGGATGAAAAACTGTTTTTT. Complete variable domain (other parts from reference TRBV7-2 and TRBJ1-4): GAGVSQSPSNKVTEKGKDVELRCDPISGHTALYWYRQSLGQGLEFLIYFQGNSAPDKSGLPSDRFSAERTGGSVSTLTIQRTQQEDSAVYLCASSSRGWDEKLFFGSGTQLSVL.

This clone was recorded a few times. The chain uses TRBV5-1 and TRBJ2-5, with 15 bases identical to TRBD2. This CDR3 is built from 18 residues. Germline CDR1 SGHRS, CDR2 YFSETQ. Losses at the gene ends were 4 bases for V and 1 base for J; bases not matched to a gene: 8. The DNA of the CDR3 is TGCGCCAGCAGCCCCGGACTAGCGGGAGGGCCGAGCCAAGAGACCCAGTACTTC. It yields the protein CASSPGLAGGPSQETQYF.

There are many counts of this clone. The V call is TRBV5-5, the J call TRBJ2-7, with D perhaps matching TRBD1 or TRBD2 (6 bases each). V dropped 0 bases and J dropped 5 bases, with 15 bases sitting between them. The CDR3 spans 15 residues. Germline assignment: CDR1 SGHKS and CDR2 YYEKEE (reference sequence). The CDR3 loop reads CASSLAGAGAHEQYF. CDR3 bases: TGTGCCAGCAGCTTGGCGGGGGCAGGGGCCCACGAGCAGTACTTC.

This clone was seen once. V usage is TRBV5-1 and J usage is TRBJ1-4; 8 bases line up with TRBD1. V was clipped by 1 base and J by 2 bases; unmatched bases: 1. This CDR3 region has 15 residues. In germline, CDR1 is SGHRS, CDR2 YFSETQ. CDR3 region: CASSLSGGTNEKLFF. In DNA, the CDR3 is TGCGCCAGCAGCTTGTCAGGGGGCACTAATGAAAAACTGTTTTTT.

This clone was counted a few times. The J gene is TRBJ1-2, the V gene TRBV4-2; 8 nucleotides align to TRBD1. The germline V gene has CDR1 LGHNA and CDR2 YNFKEQ. V shed 2 bases, J shed 8 bases, and the junction held 13 bases outside the gene matches. The CDR3 has 16 amino acids. CDR3 in amino acids: CASSQSATGDPWGYTF. In nucleotides, the CDR3 is TGTGCCAGCAGCCAATCAGCGACAGGGGATCCGTGGGGCTACACCTTC.

The chain recombines TRBV27 with TRBJ2-7; 9 bases line up with TRBD1. The length of the CDR3 is 13 residues. Trimming at V came to 5 bases and at J to 6 bases, leaving 5 bases not matched to a gene. Per germline, CDR1 MNHEY and CDR2 SMNVEV (reference sequence). CDR3 amino acids: CASSGQGSGEQYF. The CDR3 DNA reads TGTGCCAGCAGTGGACAGGGGTCTGGCGAGCAGTACTTC.

As DNA, the CDR3 is TGCAGCGCCCGGGTGCCCTACGAGCAGTACTTC. Protein sequence: CSARVPYEQYF. The V and J genes are TRBV29-1 and TRBJ2-7, with D uncertain. V lost 7 bases, J lost 2 bases, and 9 bases lay in between. The CDR3 consists of 11 residues. Germline-derived CDR1 and CDR2 are SQVTM and ANQGSEA.

The V and J genes are TRBV7-1 and TRBJ2-2; TRBD2 might be the D (12 bases). TRBV7-1 belongs to the ORF category, with a function that is uncertain. The length of the CDR3 is 24 residues. Trimming pared 3 bases from V and 5 bases from J, leaving 40 bases between. CDR3 sequence: CASSSSGQGAASGRGSVGTGELFF. CDR3 sequence (DNA): TGTGCCAGCAGCTCCTCCGGACAGGGGGCGGCTAGCGGGAGGGGATCGGTGGGAACCGGGGAGCTGTTTTTT.

In its sample, this clone was seen once. J is TRBJ1-2 and V is TRBV4-1, with 7 bases identical to TRBD1. Trimming cost V 3 bases and J 7 bases; bases outside gene matches: 8. Germline CDR1 is MGHRA and CDR2 is YSYEKL. This CDR3 is 14 amino acids long. The CDR3 DNA sequence: TGCGCCAGCAGCCAGCCCACAGGGGTGAGTGGCTACACCTTC. This encodes CASSQPTGVSGYTF.

V usage is TRBV28 and J usage is TRBJ2-7, with a possible D match to TRBD2 (6 bases). From germline, CDR1 is MDHEN and CDR2 SYDVKM. The CDR3 is made up of 14 amino acids. V shed 8 bases and J shed 9 bases, with 23 bases lying between them. The CDR3 DNA reads TGTGCCAGCTTCCGGGACTCCTCCGGCTTGGGGCAGTACTTC. It specifies CASFRDSSGLGQYF.

V and J are TRBV4-1 and TRBJ2-3; no clear D gene. V lost 4 bases and J lost 2, with 13 bases in between. Germline CDR1 and CDR2: MGHRA and YSYEKL. The CDR3 has 15 residues. The CDR3 DNA sequence: TGCGCCAGCAGCCCCCGCACTGAGACCACAGATACGCAGTATTTT. Amino acids: CASSPRTETTDTQYF.

CDR3 DNA sequence: TGTGCCAGCAGTAAATATGGACTAGCGGGAGGAGATCGGTCCTACGAGCAGTACTTC. This encodes CASSKYGLAGGDRSYEQYF. The chain carries TRBV27 and TRBJ2-7, with 14 bases matching TRBD2. Germline-derived CDR1 and CDR2 are MNHEY and SMNVEV (reference sequence). The CDR3 totals 19 residues. The V gene end was trimmed by 5 bases and the J gene end by 1 base; junction bases not matched to a gene: 13.